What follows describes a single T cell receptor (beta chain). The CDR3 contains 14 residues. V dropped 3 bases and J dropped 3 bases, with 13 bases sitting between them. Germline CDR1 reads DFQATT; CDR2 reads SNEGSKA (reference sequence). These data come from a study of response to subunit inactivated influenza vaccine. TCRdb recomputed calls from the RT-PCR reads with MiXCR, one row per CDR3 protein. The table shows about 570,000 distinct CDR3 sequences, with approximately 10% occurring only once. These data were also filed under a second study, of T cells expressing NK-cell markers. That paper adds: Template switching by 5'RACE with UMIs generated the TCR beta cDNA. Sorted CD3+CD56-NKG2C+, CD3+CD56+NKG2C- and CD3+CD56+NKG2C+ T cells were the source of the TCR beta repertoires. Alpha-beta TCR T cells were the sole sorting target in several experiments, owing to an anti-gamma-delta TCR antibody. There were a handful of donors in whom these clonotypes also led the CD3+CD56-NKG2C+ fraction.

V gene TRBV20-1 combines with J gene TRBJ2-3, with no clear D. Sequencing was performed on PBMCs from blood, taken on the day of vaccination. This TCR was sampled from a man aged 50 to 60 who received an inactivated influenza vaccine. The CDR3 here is CSARKVGITDTQYF. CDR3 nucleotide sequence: TGCAGTGCTAGGAAGGTGGGGATAACAGATACGCAGTATTTT.